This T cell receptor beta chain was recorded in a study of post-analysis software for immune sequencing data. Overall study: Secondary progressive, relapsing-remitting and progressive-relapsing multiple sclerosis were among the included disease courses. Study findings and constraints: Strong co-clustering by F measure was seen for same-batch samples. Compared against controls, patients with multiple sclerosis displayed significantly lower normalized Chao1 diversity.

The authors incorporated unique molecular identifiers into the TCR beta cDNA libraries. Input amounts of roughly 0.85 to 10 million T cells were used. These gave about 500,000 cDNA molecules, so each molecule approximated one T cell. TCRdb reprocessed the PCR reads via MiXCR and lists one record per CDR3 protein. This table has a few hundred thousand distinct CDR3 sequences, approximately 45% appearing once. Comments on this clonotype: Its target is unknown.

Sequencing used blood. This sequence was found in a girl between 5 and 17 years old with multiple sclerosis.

CDR3 in amino acids: CASSRKTGTDTQYF. Written as DNA, the CDR3 is TGTGCCAGCAGTAGAAAGACAGGAACGGATACGCAGTATTTT. The chain carries TRBV27 and TRBJ2-3; D is perhaps TRBD1 (6 bases). The CDR3 sequence is 14 residues long. Germline CDR1 MNHEY, CDR2 SMNVEV (reference sequence). V shed 5 bases and J shed 6 bases, with 15 bases lying between them.